One sample yielded the 25 T cell receptor beta chains listed below, sequenced in a study of OX40 agonist ivuxolimab in advanced cancers. Measured with immunoSEQ multiplex PCR; TCRdb has only the in-frame clones, and not every one. The table has about 31,000 clones, approximately 86% seen once; the top ten hold 30% to 40%. The specimen comprised CD4+ or CD8+ T cells sorted from blood, sampled in a trial of the OX40 agonist ivuxolimab. These receptors were collected from an adult with an advanced solid tumor such as melanoma, head and neck, liver or kidney cancer.

This chain links TRBV27 with TRBJ2-7; TRBD1 or TRBD2 may be the D gene (5 bases each). V was trimmed by 10 bases and J by 4 bases, leaving 11 bases between them. Germline V gene sequence: CDR1 MNHEY, CDR2 SMNVEV (reference sequence). The CDR3 runs 11 residues. CDR3 amino acids: CATGDGYEQYF. As DNA, the CDR3 is TGTGCCACCGGGGACGGATACGAGCAGTACTTC.

The chain employs TRBV9 and TRBJ2-7; TRBD2 might be the D (5 bases). V gave up 4 bases and J gave up 6 bases, with 23 bases separating them. CDR3 size: 16 residues. CDR1 is SGDLS, CDR2 YYNGEE, per germline. The CDR3 DNA reads TGTGCCAGCAGCCCCCCAGAGGGATCCCCTGTAGGCGAGCAGTACTTC. It is translated as CASSPPEGSPVGEQYF.

This clone was found once. J is TRBJ2-5 and V is TRBV5-1; 11 bases align to TRBD1. CDR3 length: 15 amino acids. Germline CDR1 and CDR2: SGHRS and YFSETQ. J was trimmed by 4 bases and V by 4 bases; bases with no gene match: 6. CDR3 region: CASSPGTGGGETQYF. In nucleotides, the CDR3 is TGCGCCAGCAGCCCCGGGACAGGGGGGGGAGAGACCCAGTACTTC.

This clone was detected once. The chain has TRBV7-3 and TRBJ2-1; 12 nucleotides agree with TRBD2. The junction had 8 bases not matched to a gene; V was cut back by 5 bases and J by 12 bases. CDR1 and CDR2 (germline): SGHTA, FQGTGA. This CDR3 has 14 amino acids. For the CDR3, the DNA is TGTGCCAGCAGCCCCGGGACTAGCGGGTGGAGGCAGTTCTTC. It yields the protein CASSPGTSGWRQFF.

The chain joins TRBV18 to TRBJ1-2; D perhaps matches TRBD1 (5 bases). Trimming pared 2 bases from V and 7 bases from J, leaving 14 bases between. Per the germline V gene, CDR1 is KGHSH and CDR2 is LQKENI. The CDR3 is 14 amino acids. For the CDR3, the DNA is TGTGCCAGCTCACCAATTAGGGGATTGAGTGGCTACACCTTC. Protein sequence: CASSPIRGLSGYTF.

V and J are TRBV28 and TRBJ2-7; the D gene is possibly TRBD1 (5 bases). The CDR3 has 15 amino acids. Trimming took 2 bases from V and 0 from J, leaving 11 bases between them. CDR1 and CDR2 (germline): MDHEN, SYDVKM. The CDR3 DNA is TGTGCCAGCAGTTTAAGGGGCCCGAGCTCCTACGAGCAGTACTTC. It is translated as CASSLRGPSSYEQYF.

The chain is built from TRBV27 and TRBJ1-1; D remains unclear. V lost 8 bases, J lost 1 base, and 17 bases lay in between. This CDR3 is 15 amino acids long. Germline V lookup: CDR1 MNHEY, CDR2 SMNVEV (reference sequence). The DNA of the CDR3 is TGTGCCAGCCGAGTAACCTTCACCGCGAACACTGAAGCTTTCTTT. It translates to CASRVTFTANTEAFF.

The J gene is TRBJ2-1, the V gene TRBV7-2, with 8 bases aligning to TRBD1. The trim removed 5 bases at V and 6 bases at J, leaving 6 bases unmatched. Germline CDR1 and CDR2: SGHTA and FQGNSA. The CDR3 contains 14 residues. Written as DNA, the CDR3 is TGTGCCAGCAGCCACGGACAGGGTATCAATGAGCAGTTCTTC. This translates into CASSHGQGINEQFF.

The rearrangement joins TRBV10-3 to TRBJ1-3, with TRBD1 matching over 9 bases. The length of the CDR3 is 16 residues. The germline CDR1 and CDR2 sequences are ENHRY and SYGVKD. Trimming at V came to 6 bases and at J to 0 bases, leaving 6 bases not matched to a gene. The CDR3 protein is CAISRGQGSSGNTIYF. The CDR3 DNA follows: TGTGCCATCAGCCGGGGACAGGGCAGCTCTGGAAACACCATATATTTT.

By share, this clone ranks as medium-sized. CDR3 nucleotide sequence: TGTGCCAGCTCATACGGGACTAGTCTCAATGAGCAGTTCTTC. Its translation: CASSYGTSLNEQFF. The chain links TRBV18 to TRBJ2-1, with 8 bases identical to TRBD2. The V gene end was trimmed by 5 bases and the J gene end by 6 bases; junction bases not matched to a gene: 6. The CDR3 has 14 residues. CDR1 and CDR2 from the germline V gene are KGHSH and LQKENI.

The gene calls are TRBV27 and TRBJ2-7, with D unresolved. The CDR3 consists of 12 residues. Germline V gives CDR1 MNHEY, CDR2 SMNVEV (reference sequence). The germline V and J ends were trimmed by 8 bases and 0 bases, with 8 bases remaining between them. The DNA for the CDR3 is TGTGCCAGCTACGCGTCCTCCTACGAGCAGTACTTC. Residues: CASYASSYEQYF.

V usage is TRBV5-6 and J usage is TRBJ2-7; 8 positions agree with TRBD2. The junction had 12 bases not matched to a gene; V was cut back by 7 bases and J by 3 bases. The CDR3 is 15 residues long. In germline, CDR1 is SGHDT, CDR2 YYEEEE. Here the CDR3 reads CASGPRGGKDYEQYF. The CDR3 bases are TGTGCCAGCGGGCCCCGGGGGGGTAAGGACTACGAGCAGTACTTC. The entire variable domain, with the rest obtained from reference TRBV5-6 and TRBJ2-7, is as follows: DAGVTQSPTHLIKTRGQQVTLRCSPKSGHDTVSWYQQALGQGPQFIFQYYEEEERQRGNFPDRFSGHQFPNYSSELNVNALLLGDSALYLCASGPRGGKDYEQYFGPGTRLTVT.

The CDR3 region has the DNA TGTGCCAGCAGCCCCGGGACTAGGACTTTACACGGGGCCAACGTCCTGACTTTC. Its translation is CASSPGTRTLHGANVLTF. This rearrangement joins TRBV7-9 to TRBJ2-6, with 8 bases matching TRBD2. Trimming cost V 5 bases and J 4 bases; bases outside gene matches: 13. Germline assignment: CDR1 SEHNR and CDR2 FQNEAQ (reference sequence). There are 18 residues in the CDR3.

V is TRBV28 and J is TRBJ2-2, with 10 bases lining up with TRBD1. Trimming cost V 2 bases and J 6 bases; bases outside gene matches: 12. Germline V gives CDR1 MDHEN, CDR2 SYDVKM. This CDR3 region has 18 residues. DNA of the CDR3: TGTGCCAGCAGTTTAAGCTTAAGGGGACAGGGGTTGGCCGGGGAGCTGTTTTTT. Translation: CASSLSLRGQGLAGELFF.

J is TRBJ2-4 and V is TRBV19, with D perhaps matching TRBD2 (7 bases). The germline gives CDR1 LNHDA, CDR2 SQIVND (reference sequence). The CDR3 contains 16 residues. The V end was cut by 4 bases, the J end by 0 bases, with 13 bases between. The CDR3 is CASSTGEGVAKNIQYF. The CDR3 region has the DNA TGTGCCAGTAGTACGGGGGAGGGGGTAGCCAAAAACATTCAGTACTTC.

The CDR3 sequence: CASSLGTVSYEQYF. The CDR3, as DNA: TGTGCCAGCAGTCTAGGGACAGTCTCCTACGAGCAGTACTTC. The chain carries TRBV28 and TRBJ2-7, with TRBD1 matching over 7 bases. Trimming took 5 bases from V and 0 from J; bases not matched to a gene: 4. From germline, CDR1 is MDHEN and CDR2 SYDVKM. The CDR3 is 14 residues long.

This clone was detected once. The chain links TRBV12-5 to TRBJ1-1; 8 bases agree with TRBD1. The length of the CDR3 is 13 residues. Trimming removed 5 bases from V and 11 bases from J; junction bases left unmatched: 10. From germline, CDR1 is LGHNT and CDR2 FRNRAP. The CDR3 coding sequence is TGTGCTAGTGGTCTTCAGGGGGCAAGGTCTGCTTTCTTT. Amino acid sequence: CASGLQGARSAFF.

The rearrangement links TRBV27 to TRBJ2-1; 7 bases line up with TRBD1. Unmatched junction bases numbered 22, after V lost 6 bases and J lost 8 bases. The germline CDR1 and CDR2 sequences are MNHEY and SMNVEV (reference sequence). The CDR3 contains 18 residues. CDR3 in amino acids: CASSPTPDRVASKDEQFF. CDR3 nucleotides: TGTGCCAGCAGCCCTACTCCAGACAGGGTAGCGTCAAAGGATGAGCAGTTCTTC.

V is TRBV27 and J is TRBJ2-3; TRBD1 matches 7 bases. The V gene end was trimmed by 3 bases and the J gene end by 6 bases; junction bases not matched to a gene: 21. This CDR3 has 19 amino acids. Germline CDR1 is MNHEY and CDR2 is SMNVEV (reference sequence). The CDR3 is CASSFLAFFRDSHMDTQYF. CDR3 nucleotide sequence: TGTGCCAGCAGTTTCCTCGCGTTTTTTCGGGACAGCCACATGGATACGCAGTATTTT.

The chain uses TRBV10-2 and TRBJ2-1, with TRBD2 matching 7 bases. CDR3 size: 15 residues. The V and J ends lost 4 bases and 0 bases, in that order; junction bases with no gene match: 3. Germline V CDR1 and CDR2: WSHSY, SAAADI. CDR3 sequence reads: CASSGRGSSYNEQFF. Written as DNA, the CDR3 is TGCGCCAGCAGTGGTCGCGGGAGCTCCTACAATGAGCAGTTCTTC.

The chain has TRBV27 and TRBJ2-7; possible D gene TRBD1, 6 bases. Trimming cost V 0 bases and J 3 bases, with 12 bases left between them. Germline V gene sequence: CDR1 MNHEY, CDR2 SMNVEV (reference sequence). The CDR3 length is 15 residues. CDR3 coding DNA: TGTGCCAGCAGTTTATCCAGGGGACCAGGCTACGAGCAGTACTTC. Its translation is CASSLSRGPGYEQYF.

Only a few counts were recorded for this clone. V and J are TRBV4-1 and TRBJ2-2; D gene ambiguous. The length of the CDR3 is 15 residues. The germline V gene has CDR1 MGHRA and CDR2 YSYEKL. The V end lost 1 base, the J end lost 2 bases, and 8 bases lay between the germline ends. CDR3: CASSQVIDNTGELFF. The CDR3 DNA sequence: TGCGCCAGCAGCCAAGTGATAGATAACACCGGGGAGCTGTTTTTT.

The chain uses TRBV21-1 and TRBJ1-5. TRBV21-1 is reported as a pseudogene. The CDR3 has 14 amino acids. The DNA for the CDR3 is TGTGCCAGCAAGAGGCCCGGGCCCAATCAGCCCCAGCATTTT. This encodes CASKRPGPNQPQHF.

The rearrangement uses TRBV11-1 and TRBJ1-1, with D unclear. This CDR3 region has 14 residues. Trimming removed 1 base at V and 6 bases at J, with 12 bases between. Germline V lookup: CDR1 SGHAT, CDR2 FQDESV (reference sequence). The DNA for the CDR3 is TGTGCCAGCAGCTTAGTCAAGGGTCGCGCTGAAGCTTTCTTT. Encoded protein: CASSLVKGRAEAFF. The full variable domain, its missing parts supplied by reference TRBV11-1 and TRBJ1-1, is EAEVAQSPRYKITEKSQAVAFWCDPISGHATLYWYRQILGQGPELLVQFQDESVVDDSQLPKDRFSAERLKGVDSTLKIQPAELGDSAMYLCASSLVKGRAEAFFGQGTRLTVV.

V gene TRBV5-1 combines with J gene TRBJ1-1; the match to TRBD1 covers 8 bases. Germline CDR1 is SGHRS and CDR2 is YFSETQ. The CDR3 totals 16 residues. J lost 6 bases, V lost 2 bases, and 12 bases had no gene match. The chain's CDR3 is CASSFRGLEVSPEAFF. CDR3 nucleotides: TGCGCCAGCAGCTTCAGGGGGCTGGAGGTATCTCCTGAAGCTTTCTTT.